This is a list of T cell receptor beta chains from one sample in a study of CD8 T cell repertoires and HIV-1 epitope variants. These receptors are not linked to any known antigen. Measured with immunoSEQ multiplex PCR; TCRdb has only the in-frame clones, and not every one. The table records a few thousand clones, roughly 70% of them present only once. Sequencing was done on a sample of cultured CD8+ T cells derived from PBMCs. The receptor set was obtained from a male donor with HIV. The CDR3 runs from the conserved cysteine through the conserved F or W. The order of the fields is V gene, J gene, CDR3 protein.

>TRBV11-3|TRBJ1-2
CASSDPGTGVLGAF
>TRBV27|TRBJ2-3
CASSLAGGPTTQYF
>TRBV4-3|TRBJ1-2
CASSRLPAQGLSYTF
>TRBV11-2|TRBJ2-3
CASSLSSGGLHTDTQYF
>TRBV28|TRBJ1-5
CASSLSGLQPQHF
>TRBV5-4|TRBJ1-2
CASSLGTGSRAPSNF
>TRBV5-6|TRBJ2-6
CASSPKPGANVLTF
>TRBV11-2|TRBJ2-7
CASSLSGEQYF
>TRBV13|TRBJ2-4
CASSRTGNIQYF
>TRBV5-4|TRBJ1-1
CASSLAEGTEAFF